Described below is a single T cell receptor (beta chain) sequence and its context. The J segment lost 6 bases and the V segment lost 3 bases, leaving 3 bases of the junction unmatched. The CDR3 spans 13 residues. Per the germline V gene, CDR1 is SGHTA and CDR2 is FQGTGA. Ages ranged from about 18 to 89 years, with residence in approximately 25 US areas. Participant-reported clinical history was the basis for cohort assignment. Recovery among Cohort 3 donors was established by two negative PCRs, clearance, or symptom resolution. Method: immunoSEQ multiplex PCR; TCRdb's copy keeps in-frame clones and lacks some. The sample includes about 330,000 clones, about 85% of them seen just once. This specimen comes from a study of blood T cell repertoires in COVID-19. Study-level information: T cells, B-cell-depleted T cells, or PBMCs provided the cDNA or gDNA that served as material.

The TCR originated in a woman between 25 and 40 years old who had recovered from COVID-19. The chain employs TRBV7-3 and TRBJ2-3; TRBD2 agrees at 7 bases. Sample: PBMCs or T cells enriched from blood (not recorded which). The CDR3 DNA follows: TGTGCCAGCAGCTTTGGGCGGGGGGATACGCAGTATTTT. Amino acids: CASSFGRGDTQYF.